The 14 T cell receptor beta chains listed next were all sequenced from one sample in a study of T cell responses to AZD1222 COVID-19 vaccine. The protocol was immunoSEQ multiplex PCR, while the TCRdb copy is restricted to in-frame clones and leaves out a portion. The sample records 150,000 to 200,000 clones, 85% to 90% being singletons. Specimen: peripheral blood, collected on day 0 of AZD1222 vaccination. The receptors originated from an adult in good health.

The rearrangement joins TRBV4-1 to TRBJ1-2; D is perhaps TRBD1 (5 bases). This CDR3 spans 16 amino acids. The V end lost 0 bases, the J end lost 8 bases, and 19 bases lay between the germline ends. Germline CDR1 MGHRA, CDR2 YSYEKL. The DNA of the CDR3 is TGCGCCAGCAGCCAAGAATTGGGTTGGGGCCTGGGGGGCTACACCTTC. Protein: CASSQELGWGLGGYTF.

J is TRBJ2-7 and V is TRBV3-1 (or the pseudogene TRBV3-2); D gene unclear. The CDR3 has 16 residues. The V gene lost 1 base and the J gene lost 0 bases, with 13 bases spanning the gap. The germline CDR1 and CDR2 sequences are LGHDT and YNNKEL (reference sequence). CDR3 in amino acids: CASSQVSADVSYEQYV. The CDR3 nucleotides read TGTGCCAGCAGCCAAGTTTCCGCAGACGTCTCCTACGAGCAGTACGTC.

The chain employs TRBV7-2 and TRBJ2-1; 7 bases align to TRBD2. The germline gives CDR1 SGHTA, CDR2 FQGNSA. The CDR3 has 15 amino acids. V was pared by 1 base and J by 2 bases, with 2 bases of the junction left unmatched. The CDR3, as DNA: TGTGCCAGCAGCTTAGTCGGGGGGACCTACAATGAGCAGTTCTTC. It codes for CASSLVGGTYNEQFF.

The chain employs TRBV6-2 or TRBV6-3 and TRBJ2-1, with 9 bases fitting TRBD1. Per germline, CDR1 MNHEY and CDR2 SVGEGT. The length of the CDR3 is 18 residues. With V trimmed by 0 bases and J by 3 bases, 9 bases remained unmatched. As DNA, the CDR3 is TGTGCCAGCAGTTACTCGCCGGCGGGGACAGGGCTCTACAATGAGCAGTTCTTC. Residues: CASSYSPAGTGLYNEQFF.

The chain has TRBV7-9 and TRBJ2-2; no definite D call. Germline V gives CDR1 SEHNR, CDR2 FQNEAQ (reference sequence). The V end lost 8 bases, the J end lost 0 bases, and 19 bases lay between the germline ends. This CDR3 contains 17 residues. Written as DNA, the CDR3 is TGTGCCAGCCCGCTCCGGGCAGACCTCTCGAACACCGGGGAGCTGTTTTTT. It specifies CASPLRADLSNTGELFF.

A few counts support this clone. This CDR3 reads CASSYQYQPQHF. DNA of the CDR3: TGTGCCAGCAGTTACCAGTATCAGCCCCAGCATTTT. The genes are TRBV6-2 or TRBV6-3 and TRBJ1-5; D is ambiguous. The V end lost 2 bases, the J end lost 5 bases, and 4 bases lay between the germline ends. CDR1 and CDR2 from the germline V gene are MNHEY and SVGEGT. This CDR3 has 12 amino acids.

In its sample, this clone was seen a few times. J is TRBJ2-3 and V is TRBV6-4; tentatively, D is TRBD1 or TRBD2 (5 bases each). Germline CDR1 MRHNA, CDR2 SNTAGT. The CDR3 is 13 amino acids. V was pared by 4 bases and J by 4 bases, with 9 bases between. The CDR3 spells CASSGDDPDTQYF. CDR3 in DNA: TGTGCCAGCAGTGGGGACGATCCAGATACGCAGTATTTT.

This rearrangement joins TRBV6-5 to TRBJ2-5, with a tentative D call TRBD1 (5 bases). The V end was cut by 6 bases, the J end by 4 bases, with 18 bases between. The CDR3 runs to 15 residues. Germline CDR1 and CDR2: MNHEY and SVGAGI. The CDR3 protein is CASSQGRTLGETQYF. CDR3 DNA sequence: TGTGCCAGCAGCCAGGGAAGAACCCTGGGAGAGACCCAGTACTTC.

This rearrangement joins TRBV5-1 to TRBJ1-6; TRBD1 agrees at 8 bases. The CDR3 runs 15 residues. V gave up 1 base and J gave up 6 bases; unmatched junction bases: 3. Germline loops: CDR1 SGHRS, CDR2 YFSETQ. The CDR3 reads CASSLQGAINSPLHF. CDR3 coding DNA: TGCGCCAGCAGCTTGCAGGGGGCTATTAATTCACCCCTCCACTTT.

The V gene is TRBV28, the J gene TRBJ1-5; weak D call: TRBD1 (5 bases). CDR1 MDHEN and CDR2 SYDVKM come from the germline V gene. V was clipped by 9 bases and J by 7 bases, with 13 bases between them. The CDR3 loop spans 12 amino acids. The CDR3 sequence: CARGGGRQPQHF. The DNA for the CDR3 is TGTGCCAGGGGGGGAGGTCGGCAGCCCCAGCATTTT.

V and J are TRBV5-6 and TRBJ2-7; 10 positions agree with TRBD1. In germline, CDR1 is SGHDT, CDR2 YYEEEE. V was clipped by 2 bases and J by 5 bases; unmatched bases: 7. The CDR3 has 15 residues. CDR3 nucleotide sequence: TGTGCCAGCAGCTTCACGGACAGGGGGTTCCACGAGCAGTACTTC. This sequence encodes CASSFTDRGFHEQYF.

This rearrangement joins TRBV30 to TRBJ2-7; D is perhaps TRBD1 (6 bases). Germline V gene lookup returns CDR1 GTSNPN and CDR2 SVGIG (reference sequence). V lost 0 bases, J lost 0 bases, and 9 bases lay in between. This CDR3 is built from 14 residues. The CDR3 sequence is CAWSVGGSSYEQYF. The CDR3 DNA follows: TGTGCCTGGAGTGTTGGGGGCAGCTCCTACGAGCAGTACTTC.

The V and J genes are TRBV9 and TRBJ2-6; D could derive from TRBD1 or TRBD2 (6 bases each). The CDR3 length is 16 residues. Per germline, CDR1 SGDLS and CDR2 YYNGEE. V lost 9 bases and J 0 bases, leaving 16 bases between the germline ends. The CDR3 DNA reads as TGTGCCACCGGGGGCCCCAAGAGCTCTGGGGCCAACGTCCTGACTTTC. Its protein product is CATGGPKSSGANVLTF. Full variable domain (missing parts from reference TRBV9 and TRBJ2-6): DSGVTQTPKHLITATGQRVTLRCSPRSGDLSVYWYQQSLDQGLQFLIQYYNGEERAKGNILERFSAQQFPDLHSELNLSSLELGDSALYFCATGGPKSSGANVLTFGAGSRLTVL.

This chain joins TRBV9 and TRBJ1-1, with 8 bases identical to TRBD1. CDR1 and CDR2 from the germline V gene are SGDLS and YYNGEE. V gave up 4 bases and J gave up 2 bases; unmatched junction bases: 7. The CDR3 contains 15 residues. The CDR3 DNA follows: TGTGCCAGCAGCAAACCGACAGGGGCTAACACTGAAGCTTTCTTT. Translation gives CASSKPTGANTEAFF.